The present T cell receptor beta chain was sequenced within a study of pediatric ulcerative colitis. Study-level findings and limits: Acute severe colitis showed lower rectal diversity from clonal expansions.

This clone was recorded only once. Its target is not known. Data came from immunoSEQ multiplex PCR; TCRdb stores just in-frame clones and leaves some out. The table has about 64,000 clones, approximately 87% seen once; the top ten hold roughly 3%. Per the germline V gene, CDR1 is LNHDA and CDR2 is SQIVND (reference sequence). Trimming stripped 4 bases from V and 7 bases from J, with 8 bases between. This CDR3 has 11 residues. This clonotype was sampled from a boy aged 5-17 years with severe ulcerative colitis. The sequenced material came from blood. The rearrangement uses TRBV19 and TRBJ2-7, with D perhaps matching TRBD2 (5 bases). The CDR3: CASSTPGEQYF. In nucleotides, the CDR3 is TGTGCCAGTAGTACCCCGGGGGAGCAGTACTTC.